Following are 32 T cell receptor beta chains from one sample sequenced in a study of T cell repertoires in aging, cancer and after chemotherapy. TCR beta rearrangements were amplified from peripheral blood genomic DNA. A mixed TRB-A/B primer pool amplified rearranged TRB by multiplex touch-down PCR. Using its own MiXCR run on the multiplex PCR reads, TCRdb lists one record per CDR3 protein. Here the sample spans about 10,000 distinct CDR3 sequences, more than 20% being singletons. Material for sequencing was blood. The receptor source for this set is a human donor with a blood cancer. The donor label of this sample is uncertain.

The DNA for the CDR3 is TGTGCCAGCAGCTTGGAGGGCAAGGGCACAGATACGCAGTATTTT. Its translation is CASSLEGKGTDTQYF. The chain couples TRBV11-2 to TRBJ2-3; D is perhaps TRBD2 (6 bases). Germline assignment: CDR1 SGHAT and CDR2 FQNNGV. CDR3 size: 15 residues. The V end lost 3 bases, the J end lost 1 base, and 11 bases lay between the germline ends. Full variable domain (remainder filled in from reference TRBV11-2 and TRBJ2-3): EAGVAQSPRYKIIEKRQSVAFWCNPISGHATLYWYQQILGQGPKLLIQFQNNGVVDDSQLPKDRFSAERLKGVDSTLKIQPAKLEDSAVYLCASSLEGKGTDTQYFGPGTRLTVL.

This clonotype qualifies as medium-sized (0.01 to 0.1%). The rearrangement uses TRBV6-5 and TRBJ2-6, with a tentative D call TRBD1 (6 bases). CDR3 length: 15 residues. Trimming left V 6 bases short and J 2 bases short, with 11 bases between. CDR1 is MNHEY, CDR2 SVGAGI, per germline. The CDR3 region is CASSRGGAGANVLTF. The CDR3 nucleotides are TGTGCCAGCAGCCGTGGGGGCGCTGGGGCCAACGTCCTGACTTTC.

This chain joins TRBV5-6 and TRBJ1-2; maybe TRBD1 (6 bases). The CDR3 is 16 residues long. Germline assignment: CDR1 SGHDT and CDR2 YYEEEE. Between the trimmed V and J ends, which lost 0 bases and 8 bases, there was a span of 20 bases. This CDR3 is CASSLDRTERKRGYTF. CDR3 nucleotides: TGTGCCAGCAGCTTGGACCGGACAGAACGCAAGAGGGGCTACACCTTC.

Comments on this clonotype: The junction shows a germline mismatch at one end, possibly a read error. The V call is TRBV27, the J call TRBJ2-2; D perhaps matches TRBD2 (5 bases). CDR3 size: 12 residues. CDR1 and CDR2 (germline): MNHEY, SMNVEV (reference sequence). The DNA for the CDR3 is TGTGCCGGCAGGAGGCCTACCGGGGAGCTGTTTTTT. Amino acid sequence: CAGRRPTGELFF.

The rearrangement links TRBV5-1 to TRBJ2-2; 10 bases are a match to TRBD2. The V and J ends lost 3 bases and 1 base, in that order; junction bases with no gene match: 6. CDR3 size: 17 residues. Germline CDR1 reads SGHRS; CDR2 reads YFSETQ. DNA of the CDR3: TGCGCCAGCAGCTCTCCTAGCGGGAGAAAGAACACCGGGGAGCTGTTTTTT. Its translation: CASSSPSGRKNTGELFF.

On this clonotype itself: A read error may be the cause here, since a much bigger clone is one base away. V and J are TRBV6-1 and TRBJ1-6, with D uncertain. V lost 8 bases to trimming and J lost 9 bases, with 23 bases between them. This CDR3 spans 16 amino acids. The germline V gene has CDR1 MNHNS and CDR2 SASEGT. The CDR3 sequence is CASELDQARALSPLHF. As DNA, the CDR3 is TGTGCCAGCGAATTGGACCAGGCCCGAGCCCTTTCACCCCTCCACTTT.

The chain joins TRBV29-1 to TRBJ2-3; TRBD2 matches at 12 bases. After removal of 3 bases from V and 5 bases from J, the junction contained 6 bases not matched to a gene. The CDR3 has 15 residues. Germline CDR1 SQVTM, CDR2 ANQGSEA. The CDR3 region has the DNA TGCAGCGTTGATCTACTAGCGGGAGGAGGAGATACGCAGTATTTT. Amino acid sequence: CSVDLLAGGGDTQYF.

This clonotype was seen only a few times. The chain is built from TRBV7-2 and TRBJ2-5; D is tentatively TRBD1 or TRBD2 (5 bases each). V lost 7 bases to trimming and J lost 9 bases, with 12 bases between them. The CDR3 has 11 residues. From germline, CDR1 is SGHTA and CDR2 FQGNSA. CDR3 DNA sequence: TGTGCCAGCACCCCTTTGGGGGCCCAGTACTTC. This encodes CASTPLGAQYF. The entire variable domain, with the rest obtained from reference TRBV7-2 and TRBJ2-5, is as follows: GAGVSQSPSNKVTEKGKDVELRCDPISGHTALYWYRQSLGQGLEFLIYFQGNSAPDKSGLPSDRFSAERTGGSVSTLTIQRTQQEDSAVYLCASTPLGAQYFGPGTRLLVL.

This clonotype came up many times. The chain employs TRBV30 and TRBJ1-6; TRBD1 matches at 10 bases. Trimming took 0 bases from V and 7 from J; bases not matched to a gene: 6. This CDR3 has 16 amino acids. CDR1 and CDR2 (germline): GTSNPN, SVGIG (reference sequence). Here the CDR3 reads CAWSVPVGQGNSPLHF. CDR3 bases: TGTGCCTGGAGTGTACCTGTGGGACAGGGGAATTCACCCCTCCACTTT. Supplemented by reference TRBV30 and TRBJ1-6, the full variable domain reads SQTIHQWPATLVQPVGSPLSLECTVEGTSNPNLYWYRQAAGRGLQLLFYSVGIGQISSEVPQNLSASRPQDRQFILSSKKLLLSDSGFYLCAWSVPVGQGNSPLHFGNGTRLTVT.

The chain uses TRBV15 and TRBJ2-1; 16 bases align to TRBD2. The CDR3 extends over 19 amino acids. Trimming cost V 5 bases and J 0 bases; bases outside gene matches: 7. Germline assignment: CDR1 LNHNV and CDR2 YYDKDF (reference sequence). The CDR3 here is CATSVTGTSGRGSYNEQFF. Here the CDR3 DNA reads TGTGCCACCAGCGTCACCGGGACTAGCGGGAGGGGCTCCTACAATGAGCAGTTCTTC.

This clonotype was recorded many times. The chain combines TRBV12-3 or TRBV12-4 with TRBJ1-4; D is uncertain. Trimming removed 7 bases at V and 10 bases at J, with 16 bases between. There are 13 residues in the CDR3. The CDR3, as DNA: TGTGCCAGCAACCTCGACACTTCTCGAAAACTGTTTTTT. This encodes CASNLDTSRKLFF.

This clonotype is deemed medium-sized. V usage is TRBV5-4 and J usage is TRBJ2-3; D uncertain. The CDR3 is 15 residues long. Trimming stripped 2 bases from V and 0 bases from J, with 10 bases between. Germline CDR1 SGHNT, CDR2 YYREEE (reference sequence). The CDR3 bases are TGTGCCAGCAGCTTCGGCAGCCTAAGCACAGATACGCAGTATTTT. As protein: CASSFGSLSTDTQYF.

This clonotype was detected only a few times. A junction boundary mismatches the germline segment, possibly from a read error. J is TRBJ2-1 and V is TRBV7-9, with 8 bases identical to TRBD2. The CDR3 sequence is 14 residues long. Germline V gene sequence: CDR1 SEHNR, CDR2 FQNEAQ (reference sequence). Here the CDR3 DNA reads TGTGCCAGCAGCTTAGAGGCCGCATGGCGGGAGGTCTACTTC. It yields the protein CASSLEAAWREVYF. Full variable domain (rest looked up from reference TRBV7-9 and TRBJ2-1): DTGVSQNPRHKITKRGQNVTFRCDPISEHNRLYWYRQTLGQGPEFLTYFQNEAQLEKSRLLSDRFSAERPKGSFSTLEIQRTEQGDSAMYLCASSLEAAWREVYFGPGTRLTVL.

The count of this clonotype is one. This may come from a read error, since a much larger clone is one base off. The V call is TRBV30, the J call TRBJ2-1; TRBD2 aligns across 8 bases. The germline V gene has CDR1 GTSNPN and CDR2 SVGIG (reference sequence). The V gene end was trimmed by 4 bases and the J gene end by 12 bases; junction bases not matched to a gene: 17. This CDR3 has 15 amino acids. Written as DNA, the CDR3 is TGTGCCTGGAATCCAGCTGGCGGGAGGAATTCAGGGCAGTTCTTC. Amino acid sequence: CAWNPAGGRNSGQFF.

By sample fraction, this clonotype is medium-sized. V is TRBV7-6 and J is TRBJ2-2; no clear D. The V end was cut by 2 bases, the J end by 7 bases, with 14 bases between. Germline CDR1 SGHVS, CDR2 FNYEAQ. CDR3 length: 15 amino acids. CDR3 region: CASSLLRTLSGELFF. In DNA, the CDR3 is TGTGCCAGCAGCTTACTCAGGACGCTCAGCGGGGAGCTGTTTTTT.

The chain links TRBV9 to TRBJ1-2; weak D call: TRBD1 (5 bases). CDR3 length: 14 amino acids. V was trimmed by 2 bases and J by 4 bases, leaving 12 bases between them. Per the germline V gene, CDR1 is SGDLS and CDR2 is YYNGEE. The CDR3 DNA sequence: TGTGCCAGCAGCGTGGGGGGAGCTCTCTATGGCTACACCTTC. Encoded protein: CASSVGGALYGYTF.

J is TRBJ1-2 and V is TRBV12-3 or TRBV12-4; 9 positions match TRBD1. Losses at the gene ends were 2 bases for V and 4 bases for J; bases not matched to a gene: 2. CDR3 length equals 14 residues. In DNA, the CDR3 is TGTGCCAGCAGTTTATCGGACAGGGGCTATGGCTACACCTTC. This gives the protein CASSLSDRGYGYTF.

This clonotype is labeled as medium-sized. V gene TRBV27 combines with J gene TRBJ2-7; TRBD1 aligns across 9 bases. The germline V gene encodes CDR1 MNHEY and CDR2 SMNVEV (reference sequence). The CDR3 spans 15 residues. J gave up 3 bases and V 7 bases, and 10 bases lay outside the gene matches. The CDR3 here is CASTPFGTGIYEQYF. The CDR3 nucleotides read TGTGCCAGCACCCCGTTCGGGACAGGGATCTACGAGCAGTACTTC.

The chain joins TRBV14 to TRBJ2-7, with a possible D match to TRBD2 (5 bases). The germline V gene encodes CDR1 SGHDN and CDR2 FVKESK. The CDR3 is 13 residues long. The V and J ends lost 5 bases and 6 bases respectively, with 14 bases between them. The CDR3 sequence is CASSVLASAEQYF. For the CDR3, the DNA is TGTGCCAGCAGCGTTCTAGCTTCAGCCGAGCAGTACTTC.

The chain couples TRBV12-3 or TRBV12-4 to TRBJ1-2; D remains ambiguous. Deletions cut 7 bases from V and 6 bases from J, with 9 bases between. This CDR3 is built from 11 residues. The CDR3 loop is CASTLSHGYTF. The CDR3 coding sequence is TGTGCCAGCACCCTAAGTCATGGCTACACCTTC.

This clonotype was detected ten times or more. This chain links TRBV7-6 with TRBJ2-3, with TRBD1 matching over 8 bases. V was pared by 3 bases and J by 5 bases, with 4 bases of the junction left unmatched. Germline V gives CDR1 SGHVS, CDR2 FNYEAQ. The length of the CDR3 is 14 residues. The CDR3 coding sequence is TGTGCCAGCAGCTTGGCAGGGGGCATAGATACGCAGTATTTT. Translation gives CASSLAGGIDTQYF.

This clonotype has just a few counts. The rearrangement uses TRBV5-5 and TRBJ2-7; tentatively, D is TRBD2 (5 bases). Germline-derived CDR1 and CDR2 are SGHKS and YYEKEE (reference sequence). V was pared by 2 bases and J by 4 bases, with 28 bases between. There are 19 residues in the CDR3. CDR3 protein: CASSFLGFRELRPLYEQYF. The CDR3 DNA reads as TGTGCCAGCAGCTTTCTCGGCTTCCGGGAACTTCGACCTCTTTACGAGCAGTACTTC.

This clonotype is classed as medium-sized. The rearrangement links TRBV30 to TRBJ2-3, with 11 bases matching TRBD2. CDR3 length: 14 amino acids. In germline, CDR1 is GTSNPN, CDR2 SVGIG (reference sequence). V dropped 5 bases and J dropped 1; count of bases not matched to a gene: 2. CDR3 sequence reads: CAWGGLAGTDTQYF. The CDR3 region has the DNA TGTGCCTGGGGGGGACTAGCGGGCACAGATACGCAGTATTTT.

J is TRBJ2-7 and V is TRBV7-6; 10 nucleotides match TRBD2. CDR3 length: 15 residues. Germline lookup yields CDR1 SGHVS and CDR2 FNYEAQ. Losses at the gene ends were 1 base for V and 9 bases for J; bases not matched to a gene: 9. CDR3: CASSLVVGLARGQYF. The CDR3 coding sequence is TGTGCCAGCAGCTTAGTTGTGGGACTAGCGAGGGGGCAGTACTTC.

This clonotype is medium-sized in the sample. The chain has TRBV29-1 and TRBJ2-3, with a weak D call TRBD1 (5 bases). Germline CDR1 and CDR2: SQVTM and ANQGSEA. The CDR3 has 14 residues. The V gene lost 4 bases and the J gene lost 3 bases, with 14 bases spanning the gap. CDR3 sequence: CSVAQGITTDTQYF. The CDR3, as DNA: TGCAGCGTTGCCCAGGGAATTACAACAGATACGCAGTATTTT.

The rearrangement joins TRBV28 to TRBJ2-7; 7 bases match TRBD2. Germline values: CDR1 MDHEN, CDR2 SYDVKM. V lost 2 bases, J lost 1 base, and 5 bases stayed unmatched. This CDR3 contains 15 residues. CDR3 sequence (DNA): TGTGCCAGCAGTTTACTCGTGCGGGGGTCCTACGAGCAGTACTTC. Amino acids: CASSLLVRGSYEQYF.

The chain links TRBV6-5 to TRBJ2-2; 15 nucleotides line up with TRBD2. CDR1 MNHEY and CDR2 SVGAGI come from the germline V gene. The CDR3 has 17 amino acids. V lost 7 bases to trimming and J lost 4 bases; unmatched junction nucleotides: 7. The CDR3 region is CASTAGLAGGITGELFF. The CDR3 nucleotides are TGTGCCAGCACCGCGGGACTAGCGGGAGGCATCACCGGGGAGCTGTTTTTT.

The chain is built from TRBV6-2 or TRBV6-3 and TRBJ2-7, with D perhaps TRBD1 (6 bases). V shed 2 bases and J shed 2 bases, with 19 bases lying between them. The CDR3 spans 17 residues. Germline V gives CDR1 MNHEY, CDR2 SVGEGT. CDR3 coding DNA: TGTGCCAGCAGTTACCCCCTTTATCGGACAGACACCTACGAGCAGTACTTC. This encodes CASSYPLYRTDTYEQYF.

As concerns this clonotype: At one of its ends the junction is not consistent with the germline gene, which may arise from a read error. The chain uses TRBV24-1 and TRBJ1-1; no clear D gene. The CDR3 is 12 amino acids. CDR1 and CDR2 (germline): KGHDR, SFDVKD. The CDR3 DNA follows: TGTGCGACCAAAGGGCCAAACACTGAAGCTTTCTTT. This sequence encodes CATKGPNTEAFF.

In this sample, this clonotype turned up many times. The chain recombines TRBV27 with TRBJ2-2, with unresolved D. The V gene's germline CDR1 is MNHEY and CDR2 SMNVEV (reference sequence). CDR3 length equals 16 residues. With 3 bases removed from V and 6 bases from J, the gap between germline ends came to 17 bases. CDR3 protein: CASSFRDLADPGELFF. The DNA for the CDR3 is TGTGCCAGCAGTTTTCGTGATCTCGCAGACCCCGGGGAGCTGTTTTTT.

Within the sample, this clonotype is medium-sized. V usage is TRBV19 and J usage is TRBJ1-1; 7 nucleotides line up with TRBD1. The CDR3 length is 14 residues. V shed 6 bases and J 1 base; nucleotides not matched to a gene: 5. Germline V gives CDR1 LNHDA, CDR2 SQIVND (reference sequence). The CDR3 DNA reads as TGTGCCAGTAGCATCGCAGGGGGGAACACTGAAGCTTTCTTT. Its protein is CASSIAGGNTEAFF. The complete variable domain, with remaining parts taken from reference TRBV19 and TRBJ1-1, reads DGGITQSPKYLFRKEGQNVTLSCEQNLNHDAMYWYRQDPGQGLRLIYYSQIVNDFQKGDIAEGYSVSREKKESFPLTVTSAQKNPTAFYLCASSIAGGNTEAFFGQGTRLTVV.

This clonotype was seen repeatedly, ten times or more. This CDR3 is CASSLDPGQGKNNEQFF. The CDR3 DNA reads TGTGCCAGCAGCTTAGATCCAGGACAGGGGAAGAACAATGAGCAGTTCTTC. This sequence joins TRBV11-3 and TRBJ2-1; TRBD1 matches at 9 bases. V lost 0 bases to trimming and J lost 5 bases; unmatched junction nucleotides: 8. CDR3 length: 17 amino acids. Per germline, CDR1 SGHNT and CDR2 YENEEA.